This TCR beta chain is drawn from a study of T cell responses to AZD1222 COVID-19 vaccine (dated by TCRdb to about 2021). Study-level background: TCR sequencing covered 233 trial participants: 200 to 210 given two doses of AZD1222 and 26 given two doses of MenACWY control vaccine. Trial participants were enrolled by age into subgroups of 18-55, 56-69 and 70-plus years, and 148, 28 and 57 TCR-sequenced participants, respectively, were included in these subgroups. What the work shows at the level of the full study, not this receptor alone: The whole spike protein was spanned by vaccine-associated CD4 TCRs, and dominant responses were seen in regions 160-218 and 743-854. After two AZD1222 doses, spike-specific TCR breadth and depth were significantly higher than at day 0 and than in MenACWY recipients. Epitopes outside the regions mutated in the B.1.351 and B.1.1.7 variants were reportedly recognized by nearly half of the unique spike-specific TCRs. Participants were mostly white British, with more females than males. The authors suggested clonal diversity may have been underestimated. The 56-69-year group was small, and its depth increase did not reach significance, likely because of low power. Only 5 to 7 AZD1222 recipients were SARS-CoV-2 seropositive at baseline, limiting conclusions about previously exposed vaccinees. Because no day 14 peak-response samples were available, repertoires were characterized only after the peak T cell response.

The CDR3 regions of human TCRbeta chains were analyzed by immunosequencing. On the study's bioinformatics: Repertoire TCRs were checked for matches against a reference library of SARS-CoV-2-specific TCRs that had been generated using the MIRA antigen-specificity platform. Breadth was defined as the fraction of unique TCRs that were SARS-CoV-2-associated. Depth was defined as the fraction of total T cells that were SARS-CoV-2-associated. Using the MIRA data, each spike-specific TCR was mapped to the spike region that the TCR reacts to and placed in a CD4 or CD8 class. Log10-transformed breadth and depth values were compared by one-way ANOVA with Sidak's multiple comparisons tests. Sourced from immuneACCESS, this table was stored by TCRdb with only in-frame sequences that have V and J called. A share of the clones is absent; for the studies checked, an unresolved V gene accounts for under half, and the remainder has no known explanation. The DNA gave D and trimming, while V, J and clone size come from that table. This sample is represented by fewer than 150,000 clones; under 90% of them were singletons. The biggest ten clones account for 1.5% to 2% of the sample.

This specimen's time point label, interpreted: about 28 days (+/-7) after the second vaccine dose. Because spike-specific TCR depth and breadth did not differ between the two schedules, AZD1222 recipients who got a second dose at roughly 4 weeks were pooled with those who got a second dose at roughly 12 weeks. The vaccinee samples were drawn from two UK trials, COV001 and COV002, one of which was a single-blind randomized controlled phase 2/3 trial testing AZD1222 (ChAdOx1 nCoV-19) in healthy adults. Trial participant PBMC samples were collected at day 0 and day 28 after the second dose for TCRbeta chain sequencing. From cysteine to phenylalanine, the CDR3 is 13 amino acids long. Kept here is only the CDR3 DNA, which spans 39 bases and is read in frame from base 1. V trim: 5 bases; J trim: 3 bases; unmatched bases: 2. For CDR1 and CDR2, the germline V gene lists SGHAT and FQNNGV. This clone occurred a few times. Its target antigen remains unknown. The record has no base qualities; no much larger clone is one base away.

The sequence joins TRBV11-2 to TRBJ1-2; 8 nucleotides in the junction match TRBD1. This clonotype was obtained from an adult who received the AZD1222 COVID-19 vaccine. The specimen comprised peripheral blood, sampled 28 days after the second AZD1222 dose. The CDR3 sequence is CASSPRGHYGYTF. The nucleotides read TGTGCCAGCAGCCCCAGGGGGCACTATGGCTACACCTTC.